This TCR beta chain was recovered during a study of cytomegalovirus exposure and HLA in healthy donors. Study-wide results and limits: Researchers reported from a later analysis that most CMV-associated TCR beta chains appeared HLA-restricted. TCR beta sequences reportedly predicted most subjects' HLA-A and HLA-B alleles accurately. A few chains tied to CMV proved CMV antigen-specific in vitro. Later genetic work tied a missense DCLRE1C variant to beta-chain V and J trimming.

In the case of this clone: Its antigen is undetermined.

The PCR ran on 60 Vbeta and 13 Jbeta primers. The table came from immunoSEQ multiplex PCR; TCRdb's copy has only in-frame clones and leaves some out. The table shows 89,000 or so clones, with approximately 85% occurring only once. CDR1 is MNHEY, CDR2 SVGAGI, per germline. The V end was cut by 2 bases, the J end by 7 bases, with 20 bases between. There are 16 residues in the CDR3. The sequence derives from a woman younger than 35 in good health and CMV-seropositive. The chain uses TRBV6-5 and TRBJ1-2; a possible D gene is TRBD1 (5 bases). What was sequenced was PBMCs. Written as DNA, the CDR3 is TGTGCCAGCAGTTACAACCTCGGTGGGGCTGATCGTGGCTACACCTTC. Protein sequence: CASSYNLGGADRGYTF.